These 8 T cell receptor beta chains were all obtained from the same sample, sequenced in a study of cytomegalovirus exposure and HLA in healthy donors (dated by TCRdb to the late 2010s). Libraries were prepared through the immunoSEQ multiplex PCR assay. Drawn from immuneACCESS, this table holds only the in-frame rearrangements with V and J called that TCRdb kept. Clones are partly lost; checked studies trace under half to an unresolved V gene and leave the rest unexplained. The sample table records around 150,000 clones; almost 85% of these occur just once. The ten largest clones represent approximately 10% of the sample. Sequencing used PBMCs. These TCRs come from a man aged 25-45 years in good health and CMV-seropositive.

The chain has TRBV5-1 and TRBJ1-5; TRBD1 agrees at 8 bases. Germline V CDR1 and CDR2: SGHRS, YFSETQ. The V gene end was trimmed by 3 bases and the J gene end by 1 base; junction bases not matched to a gene: 6. This CDR3 contains 16 residues. The CDR3 region has the DNA TGCGCCAGCAGCTCAAAGGGACAGGCCAGCAATCAGCCCCAGCATTTT. Translated, it gives CASSSKGQASNQPQHF. The variable domain in full, completed from reference TRBV5-1 and TRBJ1-5, reads KAGVTQTPRYLIKTRGQQVTLSCSPISGHRSVSWYQQTPGQGLQFLFEYFSETQRNKGNFPGRFSGRQFSNSRSEMNVSTLELGDSALYLCASSSKGQASNQPQHFGDGTRLSIL.

This chain uses TRBV6-5 with TRBJ1-2; D may be TRBD1 (5 bases). V gave up 7 bases and J gave up 9 bases, with 12 bases separating them. The CDR3 length is 11 residues. Germline-derived CDR1 and CDR2 are MNHEY and SVGAGI. This CDR3 reads CASTGSWSYTF. CDR3 DNA: TGTGCCAGCACAGGGTCGTGGAGCTACACCTTC.

This clone was seen a few times. The V call is TRBV7-9, the J call TRBJ2-2; 8 positions match TRBD1. The germline V gene encodes CDR1 SEHNR and CDR2 FQNEAQ (reference sequence). The CDR3 covers 15 residues. The ends lost 1 base at V and 5 bases at J; junction bases unmatched: 3. CDR3 DNA sequence: TGTGCCAGCAGCTTAGACAGGACAGGGACCGGGGAGCTGTTTTTT. Translation gives CASSLDRTGTGELFF.

The chain employs TRBV28 and TRBJ1-1; unclear D gene. This CDR3 comprises 13 residues. The V gene lost 3 bases and the J gene lost 0 bases, with 5 bases spanning the gap. Germline values: CDR1 MDHEN, CDR2 SYDVKM. In nucleotides, the CDR3 is TGTGCCAGCAGTTTTATAGTGAACACTGAAGCTTTCTTT. Translation gives CASSFIVNTEAFF.

J is TRBJ1-1 and V is TRBV6-1, with 7 nucleotides matching TRBD1. The trim removed 6 bases at V and 1 base at J, leaving 5 bases unmatched. The CDR3 has 14 residues. The germline gives CDR1 MNHNS, CDR2 SASEGT. DNA for the CDR3: TGTGCCAGCAGCTGGGACAGACAGAACACTGAAGCTTTCTTT. As protein: CASSWDRQNTEAFF.

V and J are TRBV18 and TRBJ2-5; D is possibly TRBD1 (5 bases). V was cut by 4 bases and J by 5 bases, with 14 bases left in between. The V gene's germline CDR1 is KGHSH and CDR2 LQKENI. This CDR3 has 14 amino acids. CDR3 sequence reads: CASSLGAGPETQYF. DNA of the CDR3: TGTGCCAGCTCACTTGGGGCAGGGCCGGAGACCCAGTACTTC.

The rearrangement links TRBV9 to TRBJ2-1; D is uncertain. The CDR3 totals 16 residues. Germline-derived CDR1 and CDR2 are SGDLS and YYNGEE. Trimming pared 0 bases from V and 1 base from J, leaving 11 bases between. In DNA, the CDR3 is TGTGCCAGCAGCGTAGATGGAGCCAAGTCCTACAATGAGCAGTTCTTC. This gives the protein CASSVDGAKSYNEQFF.

The count of this clone is one. This chain connects TRBV30 to TRBJ1-5; weak D call: TRBD1 (5 bases). Trimming removed 5 bases at V and 7 bases at J, with 12 bases between. The V gene's germline CDR1 is GTSNPN and CDR2 SVGIG (reference sequence). The CDR3 sequence is 12 residues long. The DNA of the CDR3 is TGTGCCTGGGGGAGGGGAGGGCAGCCCCAGCATTTT. It is translated as CAWGRGGQPQHF.